This T cell receptor beta chain was captured in a study of shared clonotypes between healthy human individuals. The study's findings and limits: A generally larger estimated richness was seen in naive subsets than in memory subsets.

On this clone itself: What it binds is not known. Other DNA sequences of this sample code for an identical CDR3.

There are 13 residues in the CDR3. J was trimmed by 6 bases and V by 6 bases; bases with no gene match: 5. Germline lookup yields CDR1 MDHEN and CDR2 SYDVKM. This table comes from immunoSEQ multiplex PCR, and its TCRdb copy is limited to in-frame clones, with some not included. The sample yields 2 million to 3 million clones, over 85% seen once. The TCR was taken from a man between 18 and 29 years old in good health. Some clones in this sample may be carry-over from other donors' samples. The chain carries TRBV28 and TRBJ2-3; 8 bases map to TRBD2. The sample comprised naive CD4+ T cells from PBMCs. Regarding subset: CD45RA+ positively selected. The CDR3, as DNA: TGTGCCAGCAGAACGGGCGGGAGGGATACGCAGTATTTT. Its protein product is CASRTGGRDTQYF. The whole variable domain, remainder taken from reference TRBV28 and TRBJ2-3, is DVKVTQSSRYLVKRTGEKVFLECVQDMDHENMFWYRQDPGLGLRLIYFSYDVKMKEKGDIPEGYSVSREKKERFSLILESASTNQTSMYLCASRTGGRDTQYFGPGTRLTVL.